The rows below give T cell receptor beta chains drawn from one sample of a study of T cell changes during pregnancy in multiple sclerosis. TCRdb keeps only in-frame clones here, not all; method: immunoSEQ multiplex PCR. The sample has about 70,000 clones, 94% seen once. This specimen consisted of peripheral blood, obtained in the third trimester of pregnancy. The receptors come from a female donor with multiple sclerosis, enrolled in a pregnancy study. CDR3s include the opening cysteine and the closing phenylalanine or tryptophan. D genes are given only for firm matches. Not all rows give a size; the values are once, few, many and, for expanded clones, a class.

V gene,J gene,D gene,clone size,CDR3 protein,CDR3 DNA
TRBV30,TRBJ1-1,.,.,CAWTQWGASDTEAFF,TGTGCCTGGACCCAATGGGGCGCCTCCGACACTGAAGCTTTCTTT
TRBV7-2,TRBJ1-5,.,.,CASSTRGNQPQHF,TGTGCCAGCAGCACAAGGGGGAATCAGCCCCAGCATTTT
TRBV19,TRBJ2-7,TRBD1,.,CASSSRDRSEQYF,TGTGCCAGTAGTTCACGGGACAGGAGCGAGCAGTACTTC
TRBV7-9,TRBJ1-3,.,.,CASSLVRRGGNTIYF,TGTGCCAGCAGCTTGGTGCGCAGGGGAGGAAACACCATATATTTT
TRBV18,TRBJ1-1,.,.,CASSPGAGQQGAFF,TGTGCCAGCTCACCAGGGGCAGGGCAACAGGGAGCTTTCTTT
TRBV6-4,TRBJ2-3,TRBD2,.,CASSPSGGATDTQYF,TGTGCCAGCAGTCCAAGCGGGGGGGCCACAGATACGCAGTATTTT
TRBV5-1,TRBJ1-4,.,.,CASSSGPDSQTLFF,TGCGCCAGCAGCTCGGGACCGGACAGTCAGACTCTGTTTTTT
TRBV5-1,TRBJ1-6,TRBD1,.,CASSLASGTGFTSPLHF,TGCGCCAGCAGCTTGGCCTCCGGGACAGGGTTTACTTCACCCCTCCACTTT
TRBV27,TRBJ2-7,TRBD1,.,CASSSDRALYEQYF,TGTGCCAGCAGTTCAGACAGGGCCCTCTACGAGCAGTACTTC
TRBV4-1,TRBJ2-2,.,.,CASSQLRGYTGELFF,TGCGCCAGCAGCCAGTTGAGGGGGTACACCGGGGAGCTGTTTTTT
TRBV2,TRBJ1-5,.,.,CASRQGGVSQPQHF,TGTGCCAGCCGGCAGGGAGGGGTCAGTCAGCCCCAGCATTTT
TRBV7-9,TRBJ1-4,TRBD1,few,CASRSRDRDEKLFF,TGTGCCAGCCGGTCCCGGGACAGGGATGAAAAACTGTTTTTT
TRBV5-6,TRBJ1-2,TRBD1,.,CASSLDPGQGRRGYTF,TGTGCCAGCAGCTTGGATCCGGGACAGGGACGAAGGGGCTACACCTTC